This TCR beta chain was observed in a study of cytomegalovirus exposure and HLA in healthy donors. Regarding the study as a whole: Researchers counted over 150 TCR beta chains as cytomegalovirus-associated. Most TCR sequences proved rare, with some public TCRs found in many donors.

V lost 6 bases and J lost 3, with 17 bases in between. The CDR3 is 15 residues long. Germline V gene lookup returns CDR1 LNHDA and CDR2 SQIVND (reference sequence). In the case of this clone: The antigen is undetermined.

PCR involved 60 Vbeta and 13 Jbeta primers. The data were produced by immunoSEQ multiplex PCR, yet TCRdb's version contains in-frame clones alone and is incomplete. The sample consists of roughly 150,000 clones, 85% of them appearing once. Sequenced input: PBMCs. V is TRBV19 and J is TRBJ1-2, with D tentatively TRBD1 (5 bases). This sequence originates from a man younger than 40 in good health and CMV-seropositive. In nucleotides, the CDR3 is TGTGCCAGTAGCCTAAGCGTGACAGTGGACTATGGCTACACCTTC. It translates to CASSLSVTVDYGYTF.